This T cell receptor beta chain was sequenced for a study of blood T cell repertoires in COVID-19. Only in-frame clones appear in the TCRdb table, and some are missing; sequencing was by immunoSEQ multiplex PCR. The sample yields 200,000 to 300,000 clones, more than 75% seen once. Participants were aged roughly 18 to 89 years from about two dozen US areas. Clinical history reported by participants formed the basis on which cohorts were assigned. Among Cohort 3 donors, those recovered had two negative PCRs, clearance, or symptom resolution. The sequence was collected from a woman between 50 and 59 years old who had recovered from COVID-19. The sample comprised PBMCs or T cells enriched from blood (not recorded which).

CDR3 amino acids: CASSSYSGYTF. The DNA of the CDR3 is TGTGCCAGCAGCTCATACTCTGGCTACACCTTC. This chain links TRBV5-4 with TRBJ1-2; D call uncertain. With 3 bases removed from V and 7 bases from J, the gap between germline ends came to 7 bases. The CDR3 sequence is 11 residues long. Per germline, CDR1 SGHNT and CDR2 YYREEE (reference sequence).